Sequencing of this T cell receptor (beta chain) was carried out in a study of breast tumors, draining lymph nodes, adjacent tissues. Study-level results: Data only fit, rather than demonstrated, lymph node origin of most tumor T cells. Compared with lymph nodes, tumors were less diverse; compared with nontumor tissue, more. Findings are consistent with lymph node origin and intratumoral expansion of most tumor T cells.

Breast cancer patients provided tissue from their axillary draining lymph nodes. This clonotype came up many times. Its antigen is undetermined. The germline CDR1 and CDR2 sequences are MNHEY and SMNVEV (reference sequence). The CDR3 is made up of 11 amino acids. V lost 8 bases to trimming and J lost 8 bases; unmatched junction nucleotides: 5. From the multiplex PCR reads, TCRdb called clonotypes with MiXCR, one entry per CDR3 protein. The sample has approximately 280,000 distinct CDR3 sequences; 30% to 35% are singletons. The receptor was isolated from a female donor with breast cancer. Some clones in this sample may be carry-over from other donors' samples. Sequenced material: axillary lymph node tissue. The V gene is TRBV27, the J gene TRBJ2-5, with TRBD2 matching over 7 bases. CDR3 amino acids: CASGGGRTQYF. CDR3 coding DNA: TGTGCCAGCGGCGGGGGTCGTACCCAGTACTTC.